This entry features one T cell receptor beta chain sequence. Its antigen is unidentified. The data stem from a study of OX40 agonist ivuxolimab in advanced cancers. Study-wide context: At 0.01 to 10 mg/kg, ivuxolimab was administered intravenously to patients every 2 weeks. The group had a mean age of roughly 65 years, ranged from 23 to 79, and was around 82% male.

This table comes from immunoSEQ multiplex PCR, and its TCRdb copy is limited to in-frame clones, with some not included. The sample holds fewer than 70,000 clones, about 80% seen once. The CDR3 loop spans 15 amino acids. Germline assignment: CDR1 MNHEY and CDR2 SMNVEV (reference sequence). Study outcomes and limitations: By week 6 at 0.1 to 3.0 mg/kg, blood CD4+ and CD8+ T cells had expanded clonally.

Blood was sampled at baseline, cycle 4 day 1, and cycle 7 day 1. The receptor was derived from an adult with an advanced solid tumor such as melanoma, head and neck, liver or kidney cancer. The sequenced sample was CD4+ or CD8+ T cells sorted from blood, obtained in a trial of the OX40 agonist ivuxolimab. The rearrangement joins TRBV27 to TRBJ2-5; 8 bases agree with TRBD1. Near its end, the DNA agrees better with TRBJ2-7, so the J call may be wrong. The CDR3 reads CASSPSPGQDYEQYF. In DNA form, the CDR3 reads TGTGCCAGCAGCCCATCCCCGGGACAGGATTACGAGCAGTACTTC.